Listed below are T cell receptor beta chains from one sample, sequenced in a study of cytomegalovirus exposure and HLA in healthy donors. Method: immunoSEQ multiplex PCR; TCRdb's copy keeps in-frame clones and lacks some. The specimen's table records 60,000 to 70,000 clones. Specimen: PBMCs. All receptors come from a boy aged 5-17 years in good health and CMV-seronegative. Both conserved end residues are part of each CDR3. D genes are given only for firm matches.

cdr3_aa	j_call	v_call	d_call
CAWSVRTVGDRVNEQFF	TRBJ2-1	TRBV30	TRBD1
CASSGRQGTNTEAFF	TRBJ1-1	TRBV19	TRBD1
CASRTSGGALSSEQFF	TRBJ2-1	TRBV2	TRBD2
CASSEQLRGKLFF	TRBJ1-4	TRBV6-1	-
CASSDQRNTIYF	TRBJ1-3	TRBV6-1	-
CASSNRGVEQETQYF	TRBJ2-5	TRBV6-1	TRBD1
CASSFQETQYF	TRBJ2-5	TRBV7-2	-
CASSEGGAGTYEQYF	TRBJ2-7	TRBV2	-
CASTHRRGKDTEAFF	TRBJ1-1	TRBV11-2	-
CASSLAGGEYEQYF	TRBJ2-7	TRBV7-8	TRBD2
CASSITGGTEAFF	TRBJ1-1	TRBV6-1	TRBD1
CASSVETGSLDEQFF	TRBJ2-1	TRBV9	TRBD1
CASSFNRGLGANVLTF	TRBJ2-6	TRBV5-1	-
CASSEGQGVVSYTF	TRBJ1-2	TRBV5-1	TRBD1
CASSLDSLYEQYF	TRBJ2-7	TRBV5-1	-
CSVASSLGLGTEAFF	TRBJ1-1	TRBV29-1	-
CASSPTSSTDTQYF	TRBJ2-3	TRBV18	-
CASRRTDRDTEAFF	TRBJ1-1	TRBV4-3	TRBD1
CAWSPGLLNNSPLHF	TRBJ1-6	TRBV30	-
CASSATIRYGNEQFF	TRBJ2-1	TRBV9	-
CASSSPGRSGNTIYF	TRBJ1-3	TRBV7-6	-
CASSGTGGDQPQHF	TRBJ1-5	TRBV19	TRBD1
CASSLGTALPNNEQFF	TRBJ2-1	TRBV5-1	-
CASSKMGDKAFEDGTEAFF	TRBJ1-1	TRBV2	-
CASSFGDGVEEYGYTF	TRBJ1-2	TRBV5-1	-
CASRPGTGNSPLHF	TRBJ1-6	TRBV5-1	TRBD1
CASSYFGSSYEQYF	TRBJ2-7	TRBV6-5	-
CASSGYSGGSSYNEQFF	TRBJ2-1	TRBV2	TRBD2
CASNTGATEAFF	TRBJ1-1	TRBV5-4	TRBD1
CASSSPIRGGIWDTEAFF	TRBJ1-1	TRBV7-8	-
CANNQTTNEKLFF	TRBJ1-4	TRBV6-5	-